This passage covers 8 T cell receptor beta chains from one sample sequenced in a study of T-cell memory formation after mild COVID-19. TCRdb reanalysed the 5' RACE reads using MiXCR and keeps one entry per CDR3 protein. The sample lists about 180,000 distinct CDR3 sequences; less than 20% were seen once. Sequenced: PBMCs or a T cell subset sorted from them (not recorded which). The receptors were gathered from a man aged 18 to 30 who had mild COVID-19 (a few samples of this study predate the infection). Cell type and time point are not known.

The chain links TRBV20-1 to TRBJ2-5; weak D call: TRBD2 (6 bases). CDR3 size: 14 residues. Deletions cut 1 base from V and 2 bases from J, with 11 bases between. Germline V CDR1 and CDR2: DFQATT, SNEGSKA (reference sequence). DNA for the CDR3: TGCAGTGCTAGAGCGCAGGCGGGGCAAGAGACCCAGTACTTC. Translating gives CSARAQAGQETQYF.

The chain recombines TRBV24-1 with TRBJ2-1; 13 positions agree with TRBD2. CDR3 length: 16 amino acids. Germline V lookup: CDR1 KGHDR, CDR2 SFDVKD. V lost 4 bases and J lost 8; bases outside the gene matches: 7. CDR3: CATSDPTSGGVHEQFF. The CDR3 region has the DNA TGTGCCACCAGTGACCCTACTAGCGGGGGGGTTCATGAGCAGTTCTTC.

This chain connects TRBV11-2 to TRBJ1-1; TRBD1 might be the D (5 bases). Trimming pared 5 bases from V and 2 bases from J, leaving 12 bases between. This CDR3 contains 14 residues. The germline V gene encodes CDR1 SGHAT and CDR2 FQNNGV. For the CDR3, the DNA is TGTGCCAGCAGCCCTCGTGGGGGTAACACTGAAGCTTTCTTT. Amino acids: CASSPRGGNTEAFF.

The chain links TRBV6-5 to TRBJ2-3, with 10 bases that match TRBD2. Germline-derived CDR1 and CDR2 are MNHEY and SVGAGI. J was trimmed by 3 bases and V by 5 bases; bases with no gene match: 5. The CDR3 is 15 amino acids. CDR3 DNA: TGTGCCAGCAGTACTAGCGGGGCTGTTACAGATACGCAGTATTTT. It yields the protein CASSTSGAVTDTQYF.

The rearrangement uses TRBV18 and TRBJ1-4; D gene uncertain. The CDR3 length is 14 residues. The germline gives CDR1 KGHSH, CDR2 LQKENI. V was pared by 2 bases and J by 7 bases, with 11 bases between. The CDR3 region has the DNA TGTGCCAGCTCACCATCCTCGCGGGGTGAAAAACTGTTTTTT. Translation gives CASSPSSRGEKLFF. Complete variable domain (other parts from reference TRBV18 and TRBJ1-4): NAGVMQNPRHLVRRRGQEARLRCSPMKGHSHVYWYRQLPEEGLKFMVYLQKENIIDESGMPKERFSAEFPKEGPSILRIQQVVRGDSAAYFCASSPSSRGEKLFFGSGTQLSVL.

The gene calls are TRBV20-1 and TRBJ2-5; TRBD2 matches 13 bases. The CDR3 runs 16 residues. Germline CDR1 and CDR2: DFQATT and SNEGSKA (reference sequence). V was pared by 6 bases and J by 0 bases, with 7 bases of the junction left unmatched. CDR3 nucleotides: TGCAGTGCGCGTGGGACTAGCGGGGTTTACCAAGAGACCCAGTACTTC. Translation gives CSARGTSGVYQETQYF.

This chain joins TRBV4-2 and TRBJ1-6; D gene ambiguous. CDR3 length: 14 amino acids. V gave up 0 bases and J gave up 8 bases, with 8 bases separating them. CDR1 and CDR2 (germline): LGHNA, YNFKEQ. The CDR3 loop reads CASSQEGSDSPLHF. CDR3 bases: TGTGCCAGCAGCCAAGAAGGATCGGATTCACCCCTCCACTTT.

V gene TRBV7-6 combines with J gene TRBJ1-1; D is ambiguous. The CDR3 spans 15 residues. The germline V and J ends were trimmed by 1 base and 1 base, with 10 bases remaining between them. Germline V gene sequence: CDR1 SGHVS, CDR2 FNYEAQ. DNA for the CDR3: TGTGCCAGCAGCTTAGAACCCCTTGGGAACACTGAAGCTTTCTTT. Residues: CASSLEPLGNTEAFF.